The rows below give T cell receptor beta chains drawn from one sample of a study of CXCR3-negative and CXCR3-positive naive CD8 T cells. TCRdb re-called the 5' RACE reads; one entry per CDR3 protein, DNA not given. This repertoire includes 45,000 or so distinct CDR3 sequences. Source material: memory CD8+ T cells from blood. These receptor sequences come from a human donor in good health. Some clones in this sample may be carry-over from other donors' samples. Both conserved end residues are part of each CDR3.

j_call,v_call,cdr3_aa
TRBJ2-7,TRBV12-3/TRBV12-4,CASSLFPVPTYEQYF
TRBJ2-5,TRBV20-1,CSARATSGGFTQIQETQYF
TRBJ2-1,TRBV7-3,CASSYGGQLNEQFF
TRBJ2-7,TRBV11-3,CASSSTDSTYEQYF
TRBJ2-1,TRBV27,CASTSGTSGNNEQFF
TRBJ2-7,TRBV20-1,CSARDPDRPTYEQYF
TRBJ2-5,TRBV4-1,CASSLEGRGETQYF
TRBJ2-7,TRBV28,CASRHGAYTYEQYF
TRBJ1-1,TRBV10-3,CAIRGDEGYTEAFF
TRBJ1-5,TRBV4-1,CASSQEAVSQPQHF
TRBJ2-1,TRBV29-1,CSVEVDDRVGQFF
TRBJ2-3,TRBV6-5,CASSYVRAGDTQYF
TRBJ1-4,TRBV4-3,CASSQGTGGGEKLFF
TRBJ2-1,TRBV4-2,CASSQDNTGNNEQFF
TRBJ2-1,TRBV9,CASSVYPENNEQFF
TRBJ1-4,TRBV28,CASSSPRQGREKLFF
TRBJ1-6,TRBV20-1,CSAQGQENSPLHF
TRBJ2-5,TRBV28,CASSLSDGLVETQYF
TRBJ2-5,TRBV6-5,CASRPTGAVRQETQYF
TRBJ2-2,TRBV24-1,CATSDTFRDGELFF
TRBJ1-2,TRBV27,CASSPTGTGILGGGYTF
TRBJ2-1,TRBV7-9,CASSPLGGNEQFF
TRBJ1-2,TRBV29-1,CSVHRAFGYTF
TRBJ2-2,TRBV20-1,CSALQPGTGDTGELFF
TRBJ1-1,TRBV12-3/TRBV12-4,CASRSGQGPTEAFF
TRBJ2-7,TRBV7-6,CASSLWQGPSYEQYF